This TCR beta chain emerged from a study of T-cell memory formation after mild COVID-19. In the study overall: The study found TCR clusters largely donor specific.

TCRdb reprocessed the 5' RACE reads via MiXCR and lists one record per CDR3 protein. The sample records roughly 190,000 distinct CDR3 sequences, approximately 16% being singletons. The study, taken as a whole, reports: Pre-infection memory harbored some responding clones, suggesting cross-reactive memory joined. A second wave of clones peaked on day 37, and their SARS-CoV-2 specificity went unconfirmed.

To note about this clonotype: No antigen is known for it.

The CDR3 is made up of 16 amino acids. The trim removed 5 bases at V and 9 bases at J, leaving 13 bases unmatched. The clonotype comes from an adult woman who had mild COVID-19 (a few samples of this study predate the infection). Cell type and time point are not known. V is TRBV12-3 or TRBV12-4 and J is TRBJ2-1, with 10 bases fitting TRBD2. The material sequenced was PBMCs or a T cell subset sorted from them (not recorded which). CDR3 bases: TGTGCCAGCAGTCCCCTCCCTAGCGGGAGTACGGTTGAGCAGTTCTTC. Its protein is CASSPLPSGSTVEQFF.